This is a list of T cell receptor beta chains from one sample in a study of cytomegalovirus exposure and HLA in healthy donors. Produced via immunoSEQ multiplex PCR; TCRdb's table is partial and in-frame only. The table lists 100,000 or so clones. Sequenced input: PBMCs. These receptors all stem from a man aged 50 to 60 in good health and CMV-seronegative. The CDR3 runs from the conserved cysteine through the conserved F or W. D genes are given only for firm matches.

d_call j_call v_call cdr3_aa cdr3_nt
NA TRBJ1-2 TRBV5-8 CASSTPRGYGYTF TGTGCCAGCAGCACGCCTCGGGGCTATGGCTACACCTTC
TRBD2 TRBJ2-1 TRBV18 CASSPSGSSGRTVNEQFF TGTGCCAGCTCACCGAGTGGGTCTAGCGGGAGAACGGTCAATGAGCAGTTCTTC
NA TRBJ1-5 TRBV18 CASSALDNQPQHF TGTGCCAGCTCAGCCTTAGATAATCAGCCCCAGCATTTT
NA TRBJ1-4 TRBV7-9 CASSLMRDEKLFF TGTGCCAGCAGCTTAATGAGGGATGAAAAACTGTTTTTT
NA TRBJ1-1 TRBV5-1 CASSAENLEAFF TGCGCCAGCAGCGCAGAAAACCTTGAAGCTTTCTTT
NA TRBJ1-2 TRBV2 CASRFLGYTF TGTGCCAGCAGATTTCTGGGCTACACCTTC
NA TRBJ1-4 TRBV13 CASGDTGGLLGEKLFF TGTGCCAGCGGAGACACGGGAGGCCTCCTAGGGGAAAAACTGTTTTTT
TRBD2 TRBJ2-3 TRBV5-1 CASSLWGLANGGDTQYF TGCGCCAGCAGCTTGTGGGGACTAGCGAATGGCGGAGATACGCAGTATTTT
NA TRBJ2-1 TRBV9 CASSAPTAGNEQFF TGTGCCAGCAGCGCCCCGACAGCGGGCAATGAGCAGTTCTTC
NA TRBJ2-7 TRBV19 CASSGTPAVATYEQYF TGTGCCAGTAGTGGGACACCGGCTGTCGCTACCTACGAGCAGTACTTC
NA TRBJ2-1 TRBV29-1 CSIDNEQFF TGCAGTATCGACAATGAGCAGTTCTTC
TRBD2 TRBJ2-5 TRBV7-2 CASSFSGSSNLETQYF TGTGCCAGCAGCTTTAGCGGGAGTAGCAATCTAGAGACCCAGTACTTC
NA TRBJ2-7 TRBV5-5 CASSLGALNNEQYF TGTGCCAGCAGCTTGGGGGCGTTGAATAACGAGCAGTACTTC
NA TRBJ1-4 TRBV21-1 CASSKDPPGEKLFF TGTGCCAGCAGCAAAGACCCCCCGGGTGAAAAACTGTTTTTT
NA TRBJ2-5 TRBV11-2 CASRRPGVTQETQYF TGTGCCAGCAGACGCCCAGGGGTCACACAAGAGACCCAGTACTTC
NA TRBJ2-2 TRBV9 CASSVAVSANTGELFF TGTGCCAGCAGCGTAGCTGTATCGGCGAACACCGGGGAGCTGTTTTTT
TRBD2 TRBJ2-7 TRBV5-4 CASSLSSGRAAEQYF TGTGCCAGCAGCCTCTCCAGCGGGAGGGCCGCTGAGCAGTACTTC
TRBD2 TRBJ2-3 TRBV7-2 CASSPRRTSGGVDTQYF TGTGCCAGCAGCCCTCGTAGGACTAGCGGGGGGGTTGATACGCAGTATTTT
NA TRBJ2-7 TRBV2 CASLLGTEGAYEQYF TGTGCCAGCTTACTCGGGACTGAGGGCGCCTACGAGCAGTACTTC
TRBD2 TRBJ2-2 TRBV6-6 CASSYLAGATGELFF TGTGCCAGCAGTTACCTAGCGGGAGCTACCGGGGAGCTGTTTTTT
NA TRBJ1-6 TRBV11-2 CASSLGASAPLHF TGTGCCAGCAGCCTAGGTGCCTCGGCACCCCTCCACTTT
NA TRBJ1-5 TRBV7-2 CASSLAGGDGHSNQPQHF TGTGCCAGCAGCTTAGCGGGGGGGGACGGCCATAGCAATCAGCCCCAGCATTTT
TRBD1 TRBJ1-2 TRBV6-1 CASSESRGQMYGYTF TGTGCCAGCAGTGAATCCAGGGGGCAAATGTATGGCTACACCTTC
TRBD2 TRBJ2-1 TRBV13 CASNPGGSYNEQFF TGTGCCAGCAATCCGGGGGGGTCCTACAATGAGCAGTTCTTC
NA TRBJ1-2 TRBV2 CASSPGGRGPTNYGYTF TGTGCCAGCAGCCCCGGGGGTCGGGGACCCACTAACTATGGCTACACCTTC
TRBD1 TRBJ1-2 TRBV19 CASSTPGQGHYGYTF TGTGCCAGTAGTACACCGGGACAGGGCCACTATGGCTACACCTTC
NA TRBJ2-2 TRBV19 CASSSRYRSNTGELFF TGTGCCAGTAGTTCCCGATATAGGAGCAACACCGGGGAGCTGTTTTTT
NA TRBJ1-2 TRBV5-8 CASSLAQRGGYTF TGTGCCAGCAGCTTGGCGCAGAGAGGTGGCTACACCTTC
NA TRBJ2-1 TRBV5-6 CASSSTGYNEQFF TGTGCCAGCAGCTCGACAGGTTACAATGAGCAGTTCTTC
NA TRBJ2-7 TRBV2 CASSPDWAEQYF TGTGCCAGCAGTCCGGATTGGGCCGAGCAGTACTTC
TRBD2 TRBJ2-7 TRBV6-1 CARTRGGCHEQYF TGTGCCAGGACCCGGGGGGGGTGCCACGAGCAGTACTTC